This TCR beta chain was sequenced for a study of blood T cells in healthy people across ages. Those donating, healthy Caucasian individuals from Russia, were aged 6 to 90. Each sample had at least 6 million PBMCs isolated. A second PCR of 7 to 11 cycles used a sample-barcoded 5' primer and a J-beta primer mix. Each cDNA molecule carried a tag from a template-switch adaptor that contained 12 random nucleotides. Each CDR3 protein gets one entry after TCRdb re-called the 5' RACE reads with MiXCR. The data contain hundreds of thousands of distinct CDR3 sequences, about 52% of them singletons. From germline, CDR1 is SGHVS and CDR2 FQNEAQ. The V end lost 3 bases, the J end lost 8 bases, and 7 bases lay between the germline ends. The length of the CDR3 is 12 residues.

The chain joins TRBV7-8 to TRBJ2-2; D not resolved. The clonotype originates from a woman aged 60 to 75 in good health. The source material was blood. CDR3 DNA sequence: TGTGCCAGCAGCTTCCCAGTTGGGGAGCTGTTTTTT. Amino acid sequence: CASSFPVGELFF.